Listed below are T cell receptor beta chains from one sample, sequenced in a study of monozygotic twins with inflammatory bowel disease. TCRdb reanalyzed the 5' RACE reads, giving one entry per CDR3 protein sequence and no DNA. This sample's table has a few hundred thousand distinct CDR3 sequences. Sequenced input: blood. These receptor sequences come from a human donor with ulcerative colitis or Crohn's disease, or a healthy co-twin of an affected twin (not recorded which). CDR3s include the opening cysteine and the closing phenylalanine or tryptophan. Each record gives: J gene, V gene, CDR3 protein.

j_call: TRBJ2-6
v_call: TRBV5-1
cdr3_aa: CASSRTGAPTDSGANVLTF

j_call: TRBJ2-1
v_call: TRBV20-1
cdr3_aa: CSARTPGGSYNEQFF

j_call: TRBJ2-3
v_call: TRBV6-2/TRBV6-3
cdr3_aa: CASSPPARRTDTQYF

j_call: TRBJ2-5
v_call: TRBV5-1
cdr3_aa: CASSSGGPEETQYF

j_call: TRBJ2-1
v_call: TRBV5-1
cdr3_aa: CASSLTPLAAPSDGQFF

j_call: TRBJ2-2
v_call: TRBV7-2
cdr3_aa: CASSLAPGKGELFF

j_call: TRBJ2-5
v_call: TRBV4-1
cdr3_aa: CASSQASGRGQETQYF

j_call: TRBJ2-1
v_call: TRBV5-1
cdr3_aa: CASSLGGEAFSYNEQFF

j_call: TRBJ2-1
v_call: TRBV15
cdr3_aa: CATSREKRQGSYNEQFF

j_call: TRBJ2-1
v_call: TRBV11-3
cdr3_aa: CASSLDLAGGRANEQFF

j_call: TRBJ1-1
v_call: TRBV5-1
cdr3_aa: CASSLGDREAFF

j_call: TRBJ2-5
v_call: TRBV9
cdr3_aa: CASSVRDRVETQYF

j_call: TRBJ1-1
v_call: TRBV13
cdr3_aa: CASSLTDGEDEAFF

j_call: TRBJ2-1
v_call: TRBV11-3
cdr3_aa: CASSLGPGLASNEQFF

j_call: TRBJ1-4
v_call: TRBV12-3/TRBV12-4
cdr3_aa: CASSFEATNEKLFF

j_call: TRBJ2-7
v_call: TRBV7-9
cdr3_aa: CASSLVGGLYEQYF

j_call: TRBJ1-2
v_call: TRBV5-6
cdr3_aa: CASSGDRGRLDYGYTF

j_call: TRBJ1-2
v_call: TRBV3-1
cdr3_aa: CASSQDWGSSYTF

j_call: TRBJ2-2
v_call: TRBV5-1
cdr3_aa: CASSREVGELFF

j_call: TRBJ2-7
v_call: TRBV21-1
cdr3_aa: CASIRQRLAFFYEQYF

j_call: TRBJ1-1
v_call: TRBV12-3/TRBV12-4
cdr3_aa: CASSLFEGSTEAFF

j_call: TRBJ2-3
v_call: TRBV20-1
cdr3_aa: CSATKTSGTGDTQYF

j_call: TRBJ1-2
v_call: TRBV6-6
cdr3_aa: CASSYGQLNYGYTF

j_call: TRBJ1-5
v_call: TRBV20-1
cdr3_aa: CSARPSGLGVKPRHF

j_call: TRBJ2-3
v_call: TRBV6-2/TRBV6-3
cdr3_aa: CASSYEAGVTDTQYF

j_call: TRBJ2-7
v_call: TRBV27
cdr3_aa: CASSLGGTGQFYEQYF

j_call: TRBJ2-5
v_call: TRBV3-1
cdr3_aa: CASSQVANLAGQETQYF

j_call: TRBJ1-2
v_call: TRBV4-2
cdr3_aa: CASSLRGQGAHDYTF

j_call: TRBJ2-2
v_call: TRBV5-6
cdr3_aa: CASSLGGNPTGELFF

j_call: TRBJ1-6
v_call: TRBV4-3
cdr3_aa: CASSQVLNRGPSSYNSPLHF

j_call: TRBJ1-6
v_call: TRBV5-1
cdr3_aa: CASSGGQAGGSPLHF

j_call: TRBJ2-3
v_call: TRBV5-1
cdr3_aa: CASRDSTDTQYF

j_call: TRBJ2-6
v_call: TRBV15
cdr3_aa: CATSRVVGSGANVLTF

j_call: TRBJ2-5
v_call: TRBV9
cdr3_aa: CASSVEAGGFRETQYF

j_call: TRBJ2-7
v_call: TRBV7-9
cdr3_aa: CASSPVGSYEQYF

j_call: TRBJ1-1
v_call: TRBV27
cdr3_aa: CASSLPVGGPNTEAFF

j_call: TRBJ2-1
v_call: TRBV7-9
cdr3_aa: CASSLSTSGRGNEQFF

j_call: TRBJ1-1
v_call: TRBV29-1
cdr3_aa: CSVDVRTGTEAFF

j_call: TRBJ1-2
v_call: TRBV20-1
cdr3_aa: CSARDRTGLRGYTF

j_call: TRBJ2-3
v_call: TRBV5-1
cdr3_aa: CASNRGQTDTQYF

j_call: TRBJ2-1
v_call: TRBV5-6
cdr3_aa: CASSLGLAGGLSYNEQFF

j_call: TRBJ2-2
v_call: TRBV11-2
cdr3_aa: CASSRSSAYAGELFF

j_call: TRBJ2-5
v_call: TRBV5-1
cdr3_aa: CASSLTGMRETQYF

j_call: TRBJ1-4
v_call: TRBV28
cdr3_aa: CASSLGTLDGKLFF

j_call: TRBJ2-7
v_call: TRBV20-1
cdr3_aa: CSARDGQALLHEQYF

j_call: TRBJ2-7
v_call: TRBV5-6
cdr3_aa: CASSKAGQVYEQYF

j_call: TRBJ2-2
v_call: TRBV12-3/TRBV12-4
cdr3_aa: CASSRLAGGGGELFF

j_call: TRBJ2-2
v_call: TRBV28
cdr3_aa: CASSLYPGNTGELFF

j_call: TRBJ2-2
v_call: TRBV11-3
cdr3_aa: CASSTRHANTGELFF

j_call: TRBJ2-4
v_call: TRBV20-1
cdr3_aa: CGALDRRKNIQYF

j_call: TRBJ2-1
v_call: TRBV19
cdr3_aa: CASSIGSGQPHNEQFF

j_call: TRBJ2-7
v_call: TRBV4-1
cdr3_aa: CASSRLGLAEEQYF

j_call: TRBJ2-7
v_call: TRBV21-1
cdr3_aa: CASSIQGLAGDEQYF

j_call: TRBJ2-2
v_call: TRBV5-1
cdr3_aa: CASPNEAGELFF

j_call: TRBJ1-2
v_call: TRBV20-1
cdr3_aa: CSATGVNYGYTF

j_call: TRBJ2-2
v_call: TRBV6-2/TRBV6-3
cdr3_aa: CASRTMLVTGELFF

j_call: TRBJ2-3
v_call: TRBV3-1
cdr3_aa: CASSQEGTGQGDTQYF

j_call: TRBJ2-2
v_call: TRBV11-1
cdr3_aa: CASSLRFMSGGLNTGELFF